Given below is one TCR beta chain in context. This specimen comes from a study of early T cells in non-severe SARS-CoV-2 infection. Tagging with unique molecular identifiers was applied to individual cDNA molecules. TCRdb analysed the 5' RACE reads with MiXCR anew, one entry per CDR3 protein. Of fewer than 40,000 distinct CDR3 sequences listed, roughly 5.7% are singletons. Germline V gives CDR1 SGHDN, CDR2 FVKESK. J lost 2 bases, V lost 0 bases, and 5 bases had no gene match. This CDR3 comprises 17 residues. This receptor was taken from an adult who was a healthcare worker with PCR-confirmed SARS-CoV-2 infection or an uninfected control (not recorded which). The specimen sequenced was whole blood. This chain links TRBV14 with TRBJ2-1; 9 positions match TRBD2. This CDR3 reads CASSQDPGLAAYNEQFF. The CDR3 coding sequence is TGTGCCAGCAGCCAAGATCCGGGACTAGCAGCCTACAATGAGCAGTTCTTC.